A single sample is the source of the 9 T cell receptor beta chains below, sequenced in a study of blood T cell repertoires in COVID-19. Sequenced by immunoSEQ multiplex PCR; TCRdb stores in-frame clones only, minus some. Of 70,000 or so clones in the sample, 80% to 90% are singletons; the top ten hold 0.58%. The specimen was peripheral blood. The source is a man between 60 and 70 years old with acute or convalescent COVID-19.

The V call is TRBV30, the J call TRBJ2-2; no clear D. Looked up from germline, CDR1 is GTSNPN and CDR2 is SVGIG (reference sequence). The CDR3 loop spans 13 amino acids. The ends were cut back, 3 bases at V and 1 base at J, with 6 bases in the middle. The CDR3 bases are TGTGCCTGGAGAAGCCAGAACACCGGGGAGCTGTTTTTT. Its protein product is CAWRSQNTGELFF. Full variable domain (rest looked up from reference TRBV30 and TRBJ2-2): SQTIHQWPATLVQPVGSPLSLECTVEGTSNPNLYWYRQAAGRGLQLLFYSVGIGQISSEVPQNLSASRPQDRQFILSSKKLLLSDSGFYLCAWRSQNTGELFFGEGSRLTVL.

J is TRBJ2-3 and V is TRBV24-1; no definite D call. Germline assignment: CDR1 KGHDR and CDR2 SFDVKD. Trimming removed 5 bases at V and 5 bases at J, with 4 bases between. The CDR3 runs 11 residues. CDR3 sequence reads: CATSAGDTQYF. CDR3 coding DNA: TGTGCCACCAGTGCGGGAGATACGCAGTATTTT.

This chain connects TRBV7-6 to TRBJ1-1; unclear D gene. The V end lost 2 bases, the J end lost 0 bases, and 10 bases lay between the germline ends. The germline CDR1 and CDR2 sequences are SGHVS and FNYEAQ. The CDR3 extends over 15 amino acids. CDR3 region: CASSLTEGMNTEAFF. DNA of the CDR3: TGTGCCAGCAGCTTAACTGAGGGTATGAACACTGAAGCTTTCTTT.

This clone was picked up one time. CDR3 nucleotide sequence: TGTGCTAGTGGTTTGGTATTGGGGCCTTTAGCCAAAAACATTCAGTACTTC. It encodes CASGLVLGPLAKNIQYF. J is TRBJ2-4 and V is TRBV12-5; D possibly corresponds to TRBD1 (5 bases). Between the trimmed V and J ends, which lost 0 bases and 0 bases, there was a span of 12 bases. The CDR3 has 17 amino acids. CDR1 and CDR2 from the germline V gene are LGHNT and FRNRAP.

The genes are TRBV27 and TRBJ1-1; 8 positions match TRBD1. The V segment lost 6 bases and the J segment 3 bases; nucleotides outside the gene matches: 9. Germline V gives CDR1 MNHEY, CDR2 SMNVEV (reference sequence). This CDR3 has 15 residues. The CDR3 DNA reads TGTGCCAGCAGACGCGGGCAGGGGGCATACACTGAAGCTTTCTTT. Translating gives CASRRGQGAYTEAFF.

This clone has more than one count but fewer than ten. The chain employs TRBV7-9 and TRBJ2-5; 15 nucleotides match TRBD2. Per the germline V gene, CDR1 is SEHNR and CDR2 is FQNEAQ (reference sequence). The V and J ends lost 5 bases and 5 bases, in that order; junction bases with no gene match: 6. This CDR3 is 16 amino acids long. CDR3 loop: CASSGGLAGGGETQYF. CDR3 DNA sequence: TGTGCCAGCAGCGGAGGACTAGCGGGAGGGGGTGAGACCCAGTACTTC.

The CDR3 region is CASSQLLGAGANVLTF. The CDR3 DNA reads as TGCGCCAGCAGCCAACTACTGGGAGCTGGGGCCAACGTCCTGACTTTC. This rearrangement joins TRBV4-1 to TRBJ2-6; weak D call: TRBD2 (5 bases). Per germline, CDR1 MGHRA and CDR2 YSYEKL. This CDR3 comprises 16 residues. V lost 2 bases to trimming and J lost 2 bases, with 10 bases between them.

The gene calls are TRBV7-8 and TRBJ2-2, with a tentative D call TRBD1 (5 bases). Trimming cost V 1 base and J 5 bases, with 11 bases left between them. The CDR3 runs 15 residues. The germline CDR1 and CDR2 sequences are SGHVS and FQNEAQ. The CDR3 reads CASSLEVGPTGELFF. The CDR3 coding sequence is TGTGCCAGCAGCTTAGAAGTGGGGCCAACCGGGGAGCTGTTTTTT.

This chain uses TRBV10-3 with TRBJ1-6; 9 positions agree with TRBD1. The CDR3 consists of 17 residues. CDR1 and CDR2 (germline): ENHRY, SYGVKD. The V segment lost 6 bases and the J segment 4 bases; nucleotides outside the gene matches: 10. The CDR3 loop is CAIRADRGDSYNSPLHF. The CDR3 nucleotides are TGTGCCATCAGGGCGGACAGGGGAGACTCTTATAATTCACCCCTCCACTTT.